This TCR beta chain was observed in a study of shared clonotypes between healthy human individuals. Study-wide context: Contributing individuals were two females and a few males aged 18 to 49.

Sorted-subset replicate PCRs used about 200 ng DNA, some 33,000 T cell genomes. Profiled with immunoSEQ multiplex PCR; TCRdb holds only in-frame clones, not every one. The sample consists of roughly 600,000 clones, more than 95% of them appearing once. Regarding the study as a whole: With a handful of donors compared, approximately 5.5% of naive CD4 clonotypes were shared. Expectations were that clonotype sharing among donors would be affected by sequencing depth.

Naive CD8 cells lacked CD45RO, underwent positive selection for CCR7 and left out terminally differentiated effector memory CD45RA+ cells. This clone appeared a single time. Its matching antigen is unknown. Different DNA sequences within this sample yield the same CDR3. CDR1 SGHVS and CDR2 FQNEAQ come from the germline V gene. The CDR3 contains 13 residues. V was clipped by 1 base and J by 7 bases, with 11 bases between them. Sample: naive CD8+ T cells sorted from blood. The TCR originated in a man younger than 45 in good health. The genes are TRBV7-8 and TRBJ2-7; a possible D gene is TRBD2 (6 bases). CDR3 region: CASSLGSGVEQYF. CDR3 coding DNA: TGTGCCAGCAGCTTAGGATCGGGGGTAGAGCAGTACTTC.